This T cell receptor (beta chain) stems from a study of blood T cell repertoires in COVID-19. Background on the study: Sample material is recorded as cDNA or gDNA derived from T cells, B-cell-depleted T cells, or PBMCs.

This table comes from immunoSEQ multiplex PCR, and its TCRdb copy is limited to in-frame clones, with some not included. The table includes a few hundred thousand clones, about 91% detected once. This CDR3 has 15 amino acids. The germline V and J ends were trimmed by 0 bases and 1 base, with 7 bases remaining between them. From germline, CDR1 is SEHNR and CDR2 FQNEAQ (reference sequence). The sequence came from a human donor in a cohort exposed to, infected with or recovered from COVID-19 (not recorded which). The donor label of this sample is uncertain. Sequenced: PBMCs or T cells enriched from blood (not recorded which). The gene calls are TRBV7-9 and TRBJ1-3, with unresolved D. The CDR3 DNA follows: TGTGCCAGCAGCTTAGCGGAGTTTTCTGGAAACACCATATATTTT. Translation: CASSLAEFSGNTIYF.